The clone carrying this T cell receptor (beta chain) has only one observation. Its antigen remains unknown. Measured with immunoSEQ multiplex PCR; TCRdb has only the in-frame clones, and not every one. The table records tens of thousands of clones, more than 60% of them present only once. This CDR3 has 14 amino acids. CDR1 SGHRS and CDR2 YFSETQ come from the germline V gene. V was clipped by 2 bases and J by 3 bases; unmatched bases: 2. This record comes from a study of T cell responses to AZD1222 COVID-19 vaccine. Study-level points and caveats: At baseline, seropositivity was found in only six or seven AZD1222 recipients. Spike-specific TCR depth and breadth grew after two AZD1222 doses.

This receptor was identified in an adult in good health. Source: peripheral blood, taken on day 0 of MenACWY control vaccination. The J gene is TRBJ2-3, the V gene TRBV5-1; 8 bases are shared with TRBD1. The CDR3 loop is CASSFRQGTDTQYF. The CDR3 DNA reads as TGCGCCAGCAGCTTCCGACAGGGGACAGATACGCAGTATTTT.